This T cell receptor beta chain came from a study of blood T cell repertoires in COVID-19. About the research overall: In each case, the material was cDNA or gDNA derived from T cells, B-cell-depleted T cells, or PBMCs.

CDR3 length equals 14 residues. Germline CDR1 and CDR2: MNHEY and SVGAGI. V shed 9 bases and J shed 2 bases, with 17 bases lying between them. Participants were aged about 18 to 100 years from more than 20 US areas. Profiled with immunoSEQ multiplex PCR; TCRdb holds only in-frame clones, not every one. The sample contains 300,000 to 500,000 clones, approximately 88% of which appear only once. The clonotype was recovered from a woman between 40 and 50 years old with acute COVID-19. V usage is TRBV6-5 and J usage is TRBJ2-7, with a weak D call TRBD2 (5 bases). Input material: PBMCs or T cells enriched from blood (not recorded which). The CDR3 here is CASQEDPGPYEQYF. The CDR3 nucleotides read TGTGCCAGTCAGGAGGATCCAGGACCCTACGAGCAGTACTTC.